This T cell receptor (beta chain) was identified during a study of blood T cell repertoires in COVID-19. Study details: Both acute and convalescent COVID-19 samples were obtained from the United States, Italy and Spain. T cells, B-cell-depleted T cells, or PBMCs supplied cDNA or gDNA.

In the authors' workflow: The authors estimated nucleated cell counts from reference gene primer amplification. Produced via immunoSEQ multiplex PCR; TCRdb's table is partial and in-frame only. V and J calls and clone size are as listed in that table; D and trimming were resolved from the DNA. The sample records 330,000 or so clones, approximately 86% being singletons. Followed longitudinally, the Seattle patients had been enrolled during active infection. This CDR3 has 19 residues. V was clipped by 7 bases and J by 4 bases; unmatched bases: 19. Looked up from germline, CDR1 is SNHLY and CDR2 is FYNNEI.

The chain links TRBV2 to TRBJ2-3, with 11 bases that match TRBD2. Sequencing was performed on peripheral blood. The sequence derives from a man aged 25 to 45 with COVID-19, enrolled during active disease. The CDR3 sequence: CASKRRLAGREWGSDTQYF. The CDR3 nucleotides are TGTGCCAGCAAACGTCGACTAGCGGGGCGGGAGTGGGGGTCAGATACGCAGTATTTT.